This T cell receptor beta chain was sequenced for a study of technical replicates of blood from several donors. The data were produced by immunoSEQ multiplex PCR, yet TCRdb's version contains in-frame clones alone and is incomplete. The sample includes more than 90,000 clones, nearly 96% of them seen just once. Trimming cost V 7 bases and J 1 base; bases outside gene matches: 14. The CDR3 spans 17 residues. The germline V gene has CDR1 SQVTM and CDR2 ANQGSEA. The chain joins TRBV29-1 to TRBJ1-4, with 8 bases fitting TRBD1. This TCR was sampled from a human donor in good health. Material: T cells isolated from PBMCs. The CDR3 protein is CSAATSGQGRTNEKLFF. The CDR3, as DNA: TGCAGCGCTGCAACTTCCGGACAGGGTAGAACTAATGAAAAACTGTTTTTT.